Included here is one TCR beta chain sequence, with context. The antigen it recognizes is unknown. No quality values exist for individual bases; no much larger clone is one base distant. Library preparation employed the immunoSEQ multiplex PCR assay. TCRdb limited this immuneACCESS table to in-frame rearrangements with V and J called. A share of clones is missing; checked studies link under half to unresolved V genes, and the rest is unexplained. Counted in this sample were tens of thousands of clones; roughly 89% of them appeared once. Together, the top ten hold 0.55% to 0.6% of the sample. This specimen comes from a study of T cell changes during pregnancy in multiple sclerosis (dated by TCRdb to between 2017 and 2020). Study-wide context: In women with multiple sclerosis, the researchers looked at how the T cell repertoire shifted as pregnancy progressed.

Trimming at the junction amounts to 1 base on V and 8 bases on J, and the germline ends lie 11 bases apart. The germline V gene (reference sequence) sets CDR1 to SEHNR and CDR2 to FQNEAQ. The CDR3, from cysteine to phenylalanine, totals 13 residues. The CDR3 DNA has 39 bases and is translated from base 1. The source material was CD4+ T cells from peripheral blood mononuclear cells, sampled in the first trimester of pregnancy. The chain is assembled from TRBV7-9 and TRBJ1-2, with no confident D gene call. This receptor was obtained from a female donor with multiple sclerosis, enrolled in a pregnancy study. The DNA sequence is as follows: TGTGCCAGCAGCTTAGTTCGAGGAGACGGCTACACCTTC. Protein translation: CASSLVRGDGYTF.